Below are 14 T cell receptor beta chains sequenced from a single sample in a study of blood T cell repertoires in COVID-19. Generated by immunoSEQ multiplex PCR, the TCRdb table keeps only in-frame clones and is missing some. The sample includes about 210,000 clones, around 87% of them seen just once. Sequencing input: peripheral blood. Receptors originate from a man between 60 and 75 years old who had recovered from COVID-19.

The CDR3 region is CASSSTDYSNQPQHF. As DNA, the CDR3 is TGTGCCAGCAGCTCCACAGATTATAGCAATCAGCCCCAGCATTTT. The chain carries TRBV3-1 (or the pseudogene TRBV3-2) and TRBJ1-5; D is unclear. In germline, CDR1 is LGHDT, CDR2 YNNKEL (reference sequence). The CDR3 runs 15 residues. Between the trimmed V and J ends, which lost 5 bases and 0 bases, there was a span of 11 bases.

V and J are TRBV7-3 and TRBJ2-3, with TRBD2 matching 8 bases. CDR3 length: 16 amino acids. Germline V gene lookup returns CDR1 SGHTA and CDR2 FQGTGA. The V and J ends lost 5 bases and 1 base, in that order; junction bases with no gene match: 8. The CDR3 nucleotides are TGTGCCAGCAGCCGGCGTCTGACTAGCGGCACAGATACGCAGTATTTT. It translates to CASSRRLTSGTDTQYF.

There are a few counts of this clone. V and J are TRBV6-2 or TRBV6-3 and TRBJ2-3; 11 positions match TRBD1. This CDR3 contains 16 residues. J gave up 4 bases and V 5 bases, and 8 bases lay outside the gene matches. Germline-derived CDR1 and CDR2 are MNHEY and SVGEGT. Written as DNA, the CDR3 is TGTGCCAGCAGTGTCAATCCGGGACAGGGGGCAGATACGCAGTATTTT. This gives the protein CASSVNPGQGADTQYF.

The rearrangement uses TRBV5-6 and TRBJ1-1; TRBD1 matches 7 bases. The CDR3 extends over 13 amino acids. In germline, CDR1 is SGHDT, CDR2 YYEEEE. J was trimmed by 12 bases and V by 5 bases; bases with no gene match: 13. The CDR3 region is CASRPRGREETFF. CDR3 DNA sequence: TGTGCCAGCAGGCCAAGGGGGCGGGAGGAGACTTTCTTT.

The gene calls are TRBV12-3 or TRBV12-4 and TRBJ2-7, with a possible D match to TRBD1 (5 bases). The CDR3 totals 13 residues. Trimming pared 3 bases from V and 0 bases from J, leaving 6 bases between. This CDR3 is CASSLTASYEQYF. The CDR3 bases are TGTGCCAGCAGTTTGACAGCCTCCTACGAGCAGTACTTC.

This clone was picked up a small number of times. The chain is built from TRBV2 and TRBJ2-7; 8 nucleotides line up with TRBD1. Germline V lookup: CDR1 SNHLY, CDR2 FYNNEI. This CDR3 comprises 14 residues. V trimming: 7 bases; J trimming: 0 bases; junction bases outside the gene matches: 5. CDR3 DNA: TGTGCCAGCAAGCCGACAGGGGTCTCCTACGAGCAGTACTTC. Its protein product is CASKPTGVSYEQYF.

The V gene is TRBV30, the J gene TRBJ1-6; D remains ambiguous. V gave up 3 bases and J gave up 0 bases, with 9 bases separating them. There are 15 residues in the CDR3. Germline V CDR1 and CDR2: GTSNPN, SVGIG (reference sequence). CDR3 amino acids: CAWRDGSSYNSPLHF. The CDR3 DNA follows: TGTGCCTGGAGGGACGGGAGCTCCTATAATTCACCCCTCCACTTT.

V is TRBV7-2 and J is TRBJ2-1; D gene uncertain. V was shortened by 2 bases and J by 0 bases, with 8 bases between the two germline ends. The germline V gene encodes CDR1 SGHTA and CDR2 FQGNSA. This CDR3 spans 15 amino acids. CDR3 in amino acids: CASSLNTNSYNEQFF. In DNA, the CDR3 is TGTGCCAGCAGCTTAAACACGAACTCCTACAATGAGCAGTTCTTC. Drawing the rest from reference TRBV7-2 and TRBJ2-1, the complete variable domain is GAGVSQSPSNKVTEKGKDVELRCDPISGHTALYWYRQSLGQGLEFLIYFQGNSAPDKSGLPSDRFSAERTGGSVSTLTIQRTQQEDSAVYLCASSLNTNSYNEQFFGPGTRLTVL.

The chain uses TRBV30 and TRBJ2-7, with 8 bases that match TRBD1. CDR1 GTSNPN and CDR2 SVGIG come from the germline V gene (reference sequence). Trimming removed 5 bases from V and 3 bases from J; junction bases left unmatched: 6. The CDR3 is made up of 13 amino acids. CDR3 in DNA: TGTGCCTGGGTGCCGGGACAGGACTACGAGCAGTACTTC. Its protein product is CAWVPGQDYEQYF.

The V call is TRBV5-1, the J call TRBJ2-5, with D tentatively TRBD2 (6 bases). CDR3 length: 13 residues. The germline V gene encodes CDR1 SGHRS and CDR2 YFSETQ. V was trimmed by 4 bases and J by 7 bases, leaving 14 bases between them. The chain's CDR3 is CASSPTREGTQYF. The CDR3 DNA sequence: TGCGCCAGCAGCCCGACTAGGGAAGGGACCCAGTACTTC.

The chain has TRBV30 and TRBJ1-1; maybe TRBD1 (6 bases). V lost 3 bases and J 4 bases, leaving 12 bases between the germline ends. Germline-derived CDR1 and CDR2 are GTSNPN and SVGIG (reference sequence). The CDR3 spans 13 residues. The CDR3 spells CAWRGGPPTEAFF. The CDR3 DNA reads as TGTGCCTGGAGGGGGGGGCCTCCCACTGAAGCTTTCTTT.

The chain employs TRBV5-4 and TRBJ2-5; 13 nucleotides match TRBD2. The CDR3 is made up of 16 amino acids. Germline V gives CDR1 SGHNT, CDR2 YYREEE (reference sequence). With V trimmed by 0 bases and J by 1 base, 0 bases remained unmatched. The CDR3 region has the DNA TGTGCCAGCAGCTTGGGACTAGCGGGGGGCCAAGAGACCCAGTACTTC. Amino acids: CASSLGLAGGQETQYF.

The sample holds a few counts of this clone. The V gene is TRBV5-1, the J gene TRBJ1-2, with 9 bases that match TRBD1. CDR1 is SGHRS and CDR2 is YFSETQ in the germline V gene. The CDR3 loop spans 16 amino acids. Germline trimming cut 3 bases from V and 4 bases from J; bases unmatched to any gene: 10. DNA of the CDR3: TGCGCCAGCAGCTCCCTGGAAACAGGGGGCGTCTATGGCTACACCTTC. Protein product: CASSSLETGGVYGYTF.

V is TRBV2 and J is TRBJ2-7; 8 bases match TRBD2. Germline V gives CDR1 SNHLY, CDR2 FYNNEI. V shed 3 bases, J shed 2 bases, and the junction held 6 bases outside the gene matches. This CDR3 spans 15 amino acids. The CDR3 coding sequence is TGTGCCAGCAGTGATCCGGGGGGGAGGGCCTACGAGCAGTACTTC. This sequence encodes CASSDPGGRAYEQYF. The entire variable domain, with the rest obtained from reference TRBV2 and TRBJ2-7, is as follows: EPEVTQTPSHQVTQMGQEVILRCVPISNHLYFYWYRQILGQKVEFLVSFYNNEISEKSEIFDDQFSVERPDGSNFTLKIRSTKLEDSAMYFCASSDPGGRAYEQYFGPGTRLTVT.